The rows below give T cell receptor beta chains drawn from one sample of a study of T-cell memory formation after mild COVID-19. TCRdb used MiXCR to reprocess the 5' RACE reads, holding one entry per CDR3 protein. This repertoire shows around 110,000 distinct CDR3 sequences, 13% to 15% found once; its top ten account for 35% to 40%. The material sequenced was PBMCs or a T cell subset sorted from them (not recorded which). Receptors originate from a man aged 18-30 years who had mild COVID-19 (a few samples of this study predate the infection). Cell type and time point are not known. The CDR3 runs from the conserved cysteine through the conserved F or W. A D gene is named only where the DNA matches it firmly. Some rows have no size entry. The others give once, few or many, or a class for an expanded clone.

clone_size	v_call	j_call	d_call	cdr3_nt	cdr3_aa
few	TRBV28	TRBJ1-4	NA	TGTGCCAGCAGTTTCGGTCCTAAACTGTTTTTT	CASSFGPKLFF
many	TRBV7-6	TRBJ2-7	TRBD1	TGTGCCAGCAGCTTTGGACAGGGATACGAGCAGTACTTC	CASSFGQGYEQYF
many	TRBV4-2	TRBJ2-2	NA	TGTGCCAGCAGCCACCCTGGGGCGGCCGGGGAGCTGTTTTTT	CASSHPGAAGELFF
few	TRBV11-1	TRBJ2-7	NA	TGTGCCAGCAGCTTTTACCCAGATTCCTACGAGCAGTACTTC	CASSFYPDSYEQYF
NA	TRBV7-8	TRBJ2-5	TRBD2	TGTGCCAGCAGCTCCGGAGCGGGGGTGGTGGAGACCCAGTACTTC	CASSSGAGVVETQYF
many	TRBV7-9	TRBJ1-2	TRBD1	TGTGCCTCTCTGGACAGGTTCCACCGTGGCTACACCTTC	CASLDRFHRGYTF
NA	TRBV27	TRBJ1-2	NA	TGTGCCAGCAGTTTCGGGGACCGCCACCCCTATGGCTACACCTTC	CASSFGDRHPYGYTF
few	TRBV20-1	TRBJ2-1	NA	TGCAGTGCTAGAAATCCTAACAGGCCCACGGATGAGCAGTTCTTC	CSARNPNRPTDEQFF
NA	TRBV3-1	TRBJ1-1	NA	TGTGCCAGCAGTACAGGGCTCACTGAAGCTTTCTTT	CASSTGLTEAFF
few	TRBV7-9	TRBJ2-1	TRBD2	TGTGCCAGCAGCTTGGAGCGGGGGGGGCGCAATGAGCAGTTCTTC	CASSLERGGRNEQFF
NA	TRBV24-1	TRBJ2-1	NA	TGTGCCACCAGTTTAGACAGGATGGACAATGAGCAGTTCTTC	CATSLDRMDNEQFF
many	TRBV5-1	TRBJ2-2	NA	TGCGCCAGCGCCTCCAGCGGGTGGGCTTTGGAAGGGGAGCTGTTTTTT	CASASSGWALEGELFF
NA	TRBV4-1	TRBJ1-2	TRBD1	TGCGCCAGCAGCCACCGGGACAGGGGCCTTTTTGGCTACACCTTC	CASSHRDRGLFGYTF
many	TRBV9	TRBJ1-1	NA	TGTGCCAGCAGCGTAGTCTCTGGGGGGGCCTTGGGTGAAGCTTTCTTT	CASSVVSGGALGEAFF
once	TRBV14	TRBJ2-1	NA	TGTGCCAGCAGCCAAGAAACAGGGTGGAATGAGCAGTTCTTC	CASSQETGWNEQFF
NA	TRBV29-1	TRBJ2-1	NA	TGCAGCGTGAGCCGGGACACCGCTAGCTACAATGAGCAGTTCTTC	CSVSRDTASYNEQFF
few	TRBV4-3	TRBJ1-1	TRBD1	TGCGCCAGCAGCCCGACCGGGACAGGGGGCCAGGGAGCTTTCTTT	CASSPTGTGGQGAFF
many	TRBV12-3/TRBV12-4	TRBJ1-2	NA	TGTGCCAGCAGCCTCGGGGCCAGCTATGGCTACACCTTC	CASSLGASYGYTF
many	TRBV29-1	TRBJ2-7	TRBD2	TGCAGCGTTGAAGATCGGCGGGGGGCCAACTACGAGCAGTACTTC	CSVEDRRGANYEQYF
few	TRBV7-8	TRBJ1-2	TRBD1	TGTGCCAGCAGCTTGGGGACAGGGGAAAACTATGGCTACACCTTC	CASSLGTGENYGYTF
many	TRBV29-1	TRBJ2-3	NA	TGCAGCGCCGAAAGAAGCGGTCCGGATACGCAGTATTTT	CSAERSGPDTQYF
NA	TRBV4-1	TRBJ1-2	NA	TGCGCCAGCAGCCAAGATTTTGCGACACACTATGGCTACACCTTC	CASSQDFATHYGYTF
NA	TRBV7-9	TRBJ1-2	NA	TGTGCCAGCGGTTTGGGAGTAAGCGGCTACACCTTC	CASGLGVSGYTF
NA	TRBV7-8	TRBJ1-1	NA	TGTGCCAGCAGCCCATCAGGGTTTGAAGCTTTCTTT	CASSPSGFEAFF
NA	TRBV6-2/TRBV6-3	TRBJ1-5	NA	TGTGCCAGCAGTGGGACCTATAGCAATCAGCCCCAGCATTTT	CASSGTYSNQPQHF
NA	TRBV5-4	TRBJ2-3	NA	TGTGCCAGCGGCCATGTGGGCACAGATACGCAGTATTTT	CASGHVGTDTQYF
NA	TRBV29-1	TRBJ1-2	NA	TGCAGCGTTCCACCAGGGCTTAACTATGGCTACACCTTC	CSVPPGLNYGYTF
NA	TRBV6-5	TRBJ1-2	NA	TGTGCCAGCAGTGGGGGTTATGGCTACACCTTC	CASSGGYGYTF